This TCR beta chain came from a study of control samples from healthy donors and cancer patients. Trimming shortened V by 4 bases and J by 2 bases, and 11 bases separated the two germline ends. This CDR3 is 14 amino acids long. CDR1 and CDR2 (germline): MGHDK, SYGVNS. Clones were read by immunoSEQ multiplex PCR, and TCRdb kept only the in-frame ones, dropping some. The sample contains some 120,000 clones, 80% to 90% of which appear only once. The chain is built from TRBV25-1 and TRBJ1-2; D is possibly TRBD1 (5 bases). The receptor's source is a woman aged 45-65 years with colorectal cancer. Sequencing was carried out using PBMCs. CDR3 in DNA: TGTGCCAGCAGTGCAGACGGGGGGAACTATGGCTACACCTTC. Amino acid sequence: CASSADGGNYGYTF.